One and the same sample provided the 8 T cell receptor beta chains below, sequenced in a study of T-cell reconstitution after alpha-beta-depleted transplantation in children. TCRbeta library preparation incorporated unique molecular identifiers. TCRdb independently ran MiXCR on the PCR reads; one entry per CDR3 protein. The table lists some 50,000 distinct CDR3 sequences, about 9% of them singletons. This sample comprised PBMCs, mostly from graft donor cells, obtained 60 days after TCRalphabeta/CD19-depleted stem cell transplant. All receptors derive from a male patient between 2 and 15 years old who had a stem cell transplant for chronic granulomatous disease, so the T cells may come from the graft donor.

This chain links TRBV5-1 with TRBJ2-2; D is ambiguous. Between the trimmed V and J ends, which lost 0 bases and 1 base, there was a span of 7 bases. The CDR3 sequence is 15 residues long. Germline loops: CDR1 SGHRS, CDR2 YFSETQ. CDR3 nucleotide sequence: TGCGCCAGCAGCTTGGACGGATGGAACACCGGGGAGCTGTTTTTT. It translates to CASSLDGWNTGELFF. The variable domain in full, completed from reference TRBV5-1 and TRBJ2-2, reads KAGVTQTPRYLIKTRGQQVTLSCSPISGHRSVSWYQQTPGQGLQFLFEYFSETQRNKGNFPGRFSGRQFSNSRSEMNVSTLELGDSALYLCASSLDGWNTGELFFGEGSRLTVL.

In this sample, this clonotype turned up many times. The V and J genes are TRBV3-1 and TRBJ1-1; D might be TRBD1 (6 bases). This CDR3 is 15 amino acids long. Germline lookup yields CDR1 LGHDT and CDR2 YNNKEL (reference sequence). The V and J ends lost 3 bases and 3 bases respectively, with 14 bases between them. The CDR3: CASSHFTGKYTEAFF. The DNA of the CDR3 is TGTGCCAGCAGCCATTTTACAGGGAAGTACACTGAAGCTTTCTTT. The full variable domain, its missing parts supplied by reference TRBV3-1 and TRBJ1-1, is DTAVSQTPKYLVTQMGNDKSIKCEQNLGHDTMYWYKQDSKKFLKIMFSYNNKELIINETVPNRFSPKSPDKAHLNLHINSLELGDSAVYFCASSHFTGKYTEAFFGQGTRLTVV.

Ten or more counts support this clonotype. The chain carries TRBV15 and TRBJ2-6, with unresolved D. CDR1 is LNHNV and CDR2 is YYDKDF in the germline V gene (reference sequence). The length of the CDR3 is 15 residues. V lost 5 bases to trimming and J lost 0 bases, with 8 bases between them. As DNA, the CDR3 is TGTGCCACCAGCCCCCGCTTCTCTGGGGCCAACGTCCTGACTTTC. This sequence encodes CATSPRFSGANVLTF.

This clonotype has at least ten counts. The chain couples TRBV11-2 to TRBJ2-2; 12 nucleotides match TRBD2. Germline V CDR1 and CDR2: SGHAT, FQNNGV. V shed 5 bases, J shed 6 bases, and the junction held 13 bases outside the gene matches. CDR3 size: 18 residues. In DNA, the CDR3 is TGTGCCAGCAGCCATTCCACTAGCGGGAGGTCCTACTCCGGGGAGCTGTTTTTT. It codes for CASSHSTSGRSYSGELFF.

This clonotype was seen repeatedly, ten times or more. V usage is TRBV20-1 and J usage is TRBJ2-1; D is possibly TRBD1 or TRBD2 (7 bases each). The germline gives CDR1 DFQATT, CDR2 SNEGSKA (reference sequence). The V end was cut by 0 bases, the J end by 15 bases, with 15 bases between. The CDR3 runs to 12 residues. The CDR3 coding sequence is TGCAGTGCTAGAGATCGAGGGGGCGGGGGGTTCTTC. Its translation is CSARDRGGGGFF.

At least ten counts were recorded for this clonotype. The chain employs TRBV7-9 and TRBJ2-5; 9 nucleotides align to TRBD1. Losses at the gene ends were 0 bases for V and 5 bases for J; bases not matched to a gene: 7. The CDR3 totals 16 residues. Germline CDR1 and CDR2: SEHNR and FQNEAQ (reference sequence). The CDR3 is CASSLALQGARETQYF. The CDR3, as DNA: TGTGCCAGCAGCTTAGCGTTACAGGGGGCGAGGGAGACCCAGTACTTC.

There are many counts of this clonotype. The chain recombines TRBV19 with TRBJ2-7; maybe TRBD1 (6 bases). V was trimmed by 4 bases and J by 1 base, leaving 8 bases between them. CDR3 length equals 13 residues. The germline CDR1 and CDR2 sequences are LNHDA and SQIVND (reference sequence). CDR3 protein: CASSKGTSYEQYF. Here the CDR3 DNA reads TGTGCCAGTAGTAAAGGGACATCCTACGAGCAGTACTTC.

This clonotype came up many times. The chain recombines TRBV6-1 with TRBJ2-7; TRBD2 is a possible D gene (5 bases). Trimming stripped 0 bases from V and 5 bases from J, with 11 bases between. Germline V CDR1 and CDR2: MNHNS, SASEGT. This CDR3 contains 14 residues. CDR3 DNA sequence: TGTGCCAGCAGTGAAGCGTTGCTAGCCGACGAGCAGTACTTC. Its translation: CASSEALLADEQYF.